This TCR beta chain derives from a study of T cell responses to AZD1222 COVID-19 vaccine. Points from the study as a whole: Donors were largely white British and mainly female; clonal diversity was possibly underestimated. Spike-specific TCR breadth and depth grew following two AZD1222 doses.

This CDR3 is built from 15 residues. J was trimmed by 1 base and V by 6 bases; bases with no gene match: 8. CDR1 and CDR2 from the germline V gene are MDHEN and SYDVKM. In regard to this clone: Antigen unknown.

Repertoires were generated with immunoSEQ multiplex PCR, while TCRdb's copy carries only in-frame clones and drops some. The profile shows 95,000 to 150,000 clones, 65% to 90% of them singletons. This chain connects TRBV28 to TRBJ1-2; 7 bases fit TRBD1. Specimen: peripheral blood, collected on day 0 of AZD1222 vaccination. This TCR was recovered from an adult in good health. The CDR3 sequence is CASSPGGAHNYGYTF. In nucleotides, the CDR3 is TGTGCCAGCAGCCCAGGGGGGGCGCATAACTATGGCTACACCTTC.